The 9 T cell receptor beta chains in this list originate from one sample, sequenced in a study of blood T cell repertoires in COVID-19. This table comes from immunoSEQ multiplex PCR, and its TCRdb copy is limited to in-frame clones, with some not included. Altogether 150,000 to 200,000 clones are present, around 83% being singletons, with the ten largest covering almost 1%. The sequencing input was peripheral blood. These receptors all come from a man aged 18-30 years with acute or convalescent COVID-19.

The rearrangement uses TRBV9 and TRBJ1-2; TRBD1 aligns across 7 bases. V dropped 4 bases and J dropped 5; count of bases not matched to a gene: 20. Germline CDR1 is SGDLS and CDR2 is YYNGEE. This CDR3 has 18 residues. The CDR3 DNA sequence: TGTGCCAGCAGCCCTCGCCAGTTGGGGGACAGCGGATTGTATGGCTACACCTTC. It codes for CASSPRQLGDSGLYGYTF.

The V gene is TRBV29-1, the J gene TRBJ1-1; D is undetermined. Per the germline V gene, CDR1 is SQVTM and CDR2 is ANQGSEA. V lost 3 bases to trimming and J lost 4 bases, with 6 bases between them. CDR3 length equals 11 residues. In DNA, the CDR3 is TGCAGCGTTGACCGGGGCACTGAAGCTTTCTTT. This codes for CSVDRGTEAFF.

In nucleotides, the CDR3 is TGTGCCAGCAGCCAAGATCCTAGCGGGGGACCGAACACAGATACGCAGTATTTT. This codes for CASSQDPSGGPNTDTQYF. The chain employs TRBV4-2 and TRBJ2-3; 10 nucleotides agree with TRBD2. Germline CDR1 is LGHNA and CDR2 is YNFKEQ. The CDR3 loop spans 18 amino acids. Trimming took 0 bases from V and 2 from J; bases not matched to a gene: 8.

This chain links TRBV28 with TRBJ2-1, with TRBD2 identical over 8 bases. The V gene's germline CDR1 is MDHEN and CDR2 SYDVKM. The CDR3 extends over 19 amino acids. V was clipped by 6 bases and J by 8 bases; unmatched bases: 24. This chain's CDR3 is CASSSPTAERGGLRYEQFF. Here the CDR3 DNA reads TGTGCCAGCAGCTCTCCGACCGCTGAACGGGGGGGTTTGCGATATGAGCAGTTCTTC.

The chain employs TRBV30 and TRBJ2-3; 7 bases are a match to TRBD2. CDR1 and CDR2 (germline): GTSNPN, SVGIG (reference sequence). Unmatched junction bases numbered 4, after V lost 0 bases and J lost 4 bases. This CDR3 contains 14 residues. CDR3 in DNA: TGTGCCTGGAGTGTTGCACTAGCGTCAGATACGCAGTATTTT. Protein sequence: CAWSVALASDTQYF.

The rearrangement links TRBV30 to TRBJ2-7, with a tentative D call TRBD2 (5 bases). This CDR3 contains 14 residues. Trimming shortened V by 1 base and J by 6 bases, and 16 bases separated the two germline ends. Germline CDR1 and CDR2: GTSNPN and SVGIG (reference sequence). CDR3 nucleotides: TGTGCCTGGAGTGGTGGCGGGCTCGGGTCCGAGCAGTACGTC. Translated, it gives CAWSGGGLGSEQYV.

The chain carries TRBV20-1 and TRBJ1-4; weak D call: TRBD1 (5 bases). Germline assignment: CDR1 DFQATT and CDR2 SNEGSKA (reference sequence). This CDR3 spans 16 amino acids. V lost 3 bases and J lost 3, with 17 bases in between. CDR3 in DNA: TGCAGTGCTAGTAGGCCGGGTAGGGGCGCTAATGAAAAACTGTTTTTT. This sequence encodes CSASRPGRGANEKLFF.

The chain links TRBV5-1 to TRBJ2-2, with 9 bases aligning to TRBD1. There are 15 residues in the CDR3. V lost 4 bases, J lost 5 bases, and 6 bases stayed unmatched. Germline V lookup: CDR1 SGHRS, CDR2 YFSETQ. In nucleotides, the CDR3 is TGCGCCAGCAGCGCAGACAGGGGGATGACCGGGGAGCTGTTTTTT. Translating it yields CASSADRGMTGELFF.

The gene calls are TRBV6-1 and TRBJ2-1, with TRBD1 matching 8 bases. V shed 2 bases and J 3 bases; nucleotides not matched to a gene: 9. The CDR3 runs to 17 residues. In germline, CDR1 is MNHNS, CDR2 SASEGT. The CDR3 DNA reads as TGTGCCAGCAGTGAACGGGGGACAGGCGGAATCTACAATGAGCAGTTCTTC. Residues: CASSERGTGGIYNEQFF.